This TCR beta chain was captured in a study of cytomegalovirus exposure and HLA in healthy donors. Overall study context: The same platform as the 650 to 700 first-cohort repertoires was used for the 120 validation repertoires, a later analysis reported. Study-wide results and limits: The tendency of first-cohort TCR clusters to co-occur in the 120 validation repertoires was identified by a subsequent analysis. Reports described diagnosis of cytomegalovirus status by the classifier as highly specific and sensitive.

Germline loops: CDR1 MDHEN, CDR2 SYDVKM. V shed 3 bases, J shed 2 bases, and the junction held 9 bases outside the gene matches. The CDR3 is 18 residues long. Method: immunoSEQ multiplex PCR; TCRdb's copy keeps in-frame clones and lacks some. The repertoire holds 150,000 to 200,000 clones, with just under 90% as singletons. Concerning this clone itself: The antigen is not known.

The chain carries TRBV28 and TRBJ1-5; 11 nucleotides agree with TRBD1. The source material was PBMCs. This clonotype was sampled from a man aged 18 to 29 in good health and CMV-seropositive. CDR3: CASSFGGQGAVGNQPQHF. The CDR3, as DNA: TGTGCCAGCAGTTTTGGAGGACAGGGGGCTGTCGGCAATCAGCCCCAGCATTTT.